The T cell receptor beta chain described here comes from a study of patients and donors after allogeneic stem cell transplantation. MiXCR, applied by TCRdb to the RT-PCR reads, yields one record per CDR3 protein. Of tens of thousands of distinct CDR3 sequences in the sample, approximately 49% were seen once. The length of the CDR3 is 12 residues. CDR1 and CDR2 (germline): DFQATT, SNEGSKA (reference sequence). Between the trimmed V and J ends, which lost 7 bases and 2 bases, there was a span of 11 bases. This clonotype was sampled from a human donor who was either an allogeneic HSCT recipient or a stem cell or donor lymphocyte infusion donor (not recorded which). It is not recorded whose cells these are; they may come from a transplant donor. This chain connects TRBV20-1 to TRBJ1-2; possibly TRBD1 for D (6 bases). Sequencing input: blood, either unsorted or a sorted T cell fraction (not recorded which). CDR3 DNA sequence: TGCAGTGAGCGCAGGGGCAACTATGGCTACACCTTC. Translated: CSERRGNYGYTF.